The source of this T cell receptor beta chain is a study of T cells in Graves' hyperthyroidism and ophthalmopathy. At the level of the study: Before treatment of any kind, peripheral blood was taken at initial diagnosis.

Trimming removed 3 bases from V and 4 bases from J; junction bases left unmatched: 5. The CDR3 is 15 amino acids. Investigators excluded patients with uncontrolled infection, other autoimmune disease, pregnancy or lactation. This clonotype has a count of ten or more. TCR beta CDR3 region amplification was performed from RNA transcripts. The HTBI set primed first-round TCR CDR3 RT-PCR. Via MiXCR, TCRdb re-called the multiplex PCR reads, giving one row per CDR3 protein. The sample yields around 350,000 distinct CDR3 sequences, about 16% seen once. Sequenced material: blood. The chain carries TRBV12-3 or TRBV12-4 and TRBJ2-3, with 9 bases identical to TRBD1. This clonotype was sampled from a woman in her fifties or sixties with Graves' ophthalmopathy. In nucleotides, the CDR3 is TGTGCCAGCAGTTTCCACAGGGGGCGCGCAGATACGCAGTATTTT. Protein sequence: CASSFHRGRADTQYF.